The 10 T cell receptor beta chains presented below share a single source sample, sequenced in a study of cytomegalovirus exposure and HLA in healthy donors. The PCR ran on 60 Vbeta and 13 Jbeta primers. Produced via immunoSEQ multiplex PCR; TCRdb's table is partial and in-frame only. Here the sample spans over 130,000 clones, approximately 88% being singletons. Material for sequencing was PBMCs. These receptors were obtained from a woman in her 40s in good health and CMV-seronegative.

V and J are TRBV27 and TRBJ2-1, with D possibly matching TRBD1 (5 bases). The germline gives CDR1 MNHEY, CDR2 SMNVEV (reference sequence). The CDR3 is 16 amino acids. Trimming took off 3 bases at V and 2 bases at J, with 14 bases between the two ends. In DNA form, the CDR3 reads TGTGCCAGCAGTTTCCGGCAGGGATTAGCCTACAATGAGCAGTTCTTC. Its protein product is CASSFRQGLAYNEQFF.

J is TRBJ2-3 and V is TRBV5-1; TRBD1 aligns across 9 bases. CDR1 SGHRS and CDR2 YFSETQ come from the germline V gene. The CDR3 has 14 residues. Trimming took 4 bases from V and 5 from J; bases not matched to a gene: 5. The CDR3 here is CASSRGQGQDTQYF. As DNA, the CDR3 is TGCGCCAGCAGCCGTGGACAGGGGCAAGATACGCAGTATTTT. Based on the CDR3 plus reference TRBV5-1 and TRBJ2-3, the full variable domain is KAGVTQTPRYLIKTRGQQVTLSCSPISGHRSVSWYQQTPGQGLQFLFEYFSETQRNKGNFPGRFSGRQFSNSRSEMNVSTLELGDSALYLCASSRGQGQDTQYFGPGTRLTVL.

The chain joins TRBV19 to TRBJ2-7, with 13 bases identical to TRBD2. V lost 7 bases and J lost 12; bases outside the gene matches: 9. This CDR3 spans 13 amino acids. Germline values: CDR1 LNHDA, CDR2 SQIVND (reference sequence). The CDR3 sequence is CASNPGLAGFWYF. Here the CDR3 DNA reads TGTGCCAGTAATCCGGGACTAGCGGGATTTTGGTACTTC.

The J gene is TRBJ2-2, the V gene TRBV28, with TRBD2 matching 9 bases. CDR3 size: 18 residues. V dropped 3 bases and J dropped 5; count of bases not matched to a gene: 13. Germline CDR1 reads MDHEN; CDR2 reads SYDVKM. This CDR3 is CASSFDRASGTFTGELFF. CDR3 DNA sequence: TGTGCCAGCAGTTTCGATCGGGCTAGCGGGACCTTTACCGGGGAGCTGTTTTTT.

In DNA form, the CDR3 reads TGTGCCAGCAGTTACGCCCCGGGACAGCTGAACACTGAAGCTTTCTTT. It encodes CASSYAPGQLNTEAFF. This chain joins TRBV6-5 and TRBJ1-1, with 7 bases matching TRBD1. The CDR3 runs 16 residues. Germline assignment: CDR1 MNHEY and CDR2 SVGAGI. Losses at the gene ends were 2 bases for V and 0 bases for J; bases not matched to a gene: 6.

The rearrangement joins TRBV30 to TRBJ1-2; 7 bases map to TRBD1. With 2 bases clipped from V and 8 bases from J, the junction kept 11 bases outside the gene matches. This CDR3 region has 14 residues. Germline loops: CDR1 GTSNPN, CDR2 SVGIG (reference sequence). As DNA, the CDR3 is TGTGCCTGGAGTATTGACAGGGAAGTGGGAGGCTACACCTTC. Its protein product is CAWSIDREVGGYTF. The whole variable domain, filled in from reference TRBV30 and TRBJ1-2, reads SQTIHQWPATLVQPVGSPLSLECTVEGTSNPNLYWYRQAAGRGLQLLFYSVGIGQISSEVPQNLSASRPQDRQFILSSKKLLLSDSGFYLCAWSIDREVGGYTFGSGTRLTVV.

The chain uses TRBV28 and TRBJ1-4, with 9 bases fitting TRBD1. Germline CDR1 reads MDHEN; CDR2 reads SYDVKM. V was clipped by 6 bases and J by 11 bases; unmatched bases: 13. The CDR3 is 15 amino acids. CDR3 coding DNA: TGTGCCAGCAGCTCCACCGGGACAGGGTGGGATAAACTGTTTTTT. Protein sequence: CASSSTGTGWDKLFF.

The V and J genes are TRBV5-1 and TRBJ2-5; 12 nucleotides agree with TRBD1. This CDR3 has 15 residues. V lost 7 bases and J lost 1; bases outside the gene matches: 5. From germline, CDR1 is SGHRS and CDR2 YFSETQ. The CDR3 region has the DNA TGCGCCAGCGGGACAGGGGGCACAACCCAAGAGACCCAGTACTTC. It codes for CASGTGGTTQETQYF.

On this clone: The junction departs from the called germline gene at one end, perhaps through a read error. The V and J genes are TRBV7-9 and TRBJ2-7; no firm D call. Germline V CDR1 and CDR2: SEHNR, FQNEAQ (reference sequence). The CDR3 length is 12 residues. The CDR3 nucleotides are TGTTCCAGCAGCTTTGTGAGCTACGAGCAGTACTTC. Translation: CSSSFVSYEQYF.

CDR3 bases: TGTGCCAGCAGCTCGACCGGGACTAGAAGGTACAATGAGCAGTTCTTC. This translates into CASSSTGTRRYNEQFF. The gene calls are TRBV28 and TRBJ2-1; TRBD2 agrees at 8 bases. Germline CDR1 reads MDHEN; CDR2 reads SYDVKM. The CDR3 sequence is 16 residues long. V shed 6 bases and J 4 bases; nucleotides not matched to a gene: 11.